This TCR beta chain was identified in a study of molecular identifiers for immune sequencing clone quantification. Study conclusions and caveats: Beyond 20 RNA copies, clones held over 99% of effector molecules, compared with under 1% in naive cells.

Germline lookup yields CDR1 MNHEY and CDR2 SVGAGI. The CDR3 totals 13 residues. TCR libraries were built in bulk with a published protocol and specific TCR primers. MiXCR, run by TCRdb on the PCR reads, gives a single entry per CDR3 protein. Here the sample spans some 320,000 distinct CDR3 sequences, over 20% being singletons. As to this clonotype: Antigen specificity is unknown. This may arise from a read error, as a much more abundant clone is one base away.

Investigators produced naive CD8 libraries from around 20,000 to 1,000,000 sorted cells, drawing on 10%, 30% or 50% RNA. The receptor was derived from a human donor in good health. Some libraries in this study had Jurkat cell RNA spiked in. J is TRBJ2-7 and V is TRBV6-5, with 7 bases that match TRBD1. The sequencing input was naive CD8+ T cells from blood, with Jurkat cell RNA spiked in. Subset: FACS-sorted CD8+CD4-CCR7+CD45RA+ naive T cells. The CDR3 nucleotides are TGTGCCAGCAGTTCGGACAGGTACTACGGGCAGTACTTC. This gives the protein CASSSDRYYGQYF.